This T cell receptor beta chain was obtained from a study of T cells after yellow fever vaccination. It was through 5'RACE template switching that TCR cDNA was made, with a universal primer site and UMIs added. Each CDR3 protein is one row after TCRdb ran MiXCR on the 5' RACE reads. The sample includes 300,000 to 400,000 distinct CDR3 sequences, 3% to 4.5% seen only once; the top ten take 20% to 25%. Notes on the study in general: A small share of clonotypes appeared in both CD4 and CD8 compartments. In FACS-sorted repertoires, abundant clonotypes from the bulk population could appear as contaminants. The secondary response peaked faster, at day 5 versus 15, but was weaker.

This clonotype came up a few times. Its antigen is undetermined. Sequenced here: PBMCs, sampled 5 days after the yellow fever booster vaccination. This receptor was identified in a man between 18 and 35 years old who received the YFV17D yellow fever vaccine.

CDR3 in amino acids: CASSVVPLLAGTLSSYNEQFF. CDR3 coding DNA: TGTGCCAGCAGCGTAGTCCCCTTACTAGCGGGGACATTAAGCTCCTACAATGAGCAGTTCTTC. This chain connects TRBV9 to TRBJ2-1, with 10 bases fitting TRBD2. Germline CDR1 reads SGDLS; CDR2 reads YYNGEE. The CDR3 contains 21 residues. V dropped 0 bases and J dropped 0; count of bases not matched to a gene: 15.